This entry lists 31 T cell receptor beta chains sequenced from one sample in a study of CXCR3-negative and CXCR3-positive naive CD8 T cells. Study-wide results and caveats: Researchers report that CXCR3-positive naive cells carry more hydrophobic TRB CDR3s than CXCR3-negative naive cells.

No antigen has been identified for these receptors. Libraries of TRB cDNA were made by 5' RACE and carried UMIs. Reprocessing the 5' RACE reads, TCRdb reports a single entry for every CDR3 protein and omits DNA. This listing includes 150,000 to 170,000 distinct CDR3 sequences. The source material was naive CXCR3+ CD8+ T cells from blood. Subset indicated: CD45RO-CCR7+CD27+CD95- naive CD8+ T cells expressing CXCR3 (TNR3+). The receptors were sampled from a human donor in good health. Some clones in this sample may be carry-over from other donors' samples.

This chain connects TRBV4-3 to TRBJ2-7. Germline loops: CDR1 LGHNA, CDR2 YSLEER. The CDR3 contains 15 residues. CDR3 sequence reads: CASSQGSQGPYEQYF.

The J gene is TRBJ2-3, the V gene TRBV6-5; TCRdb designates TRBD1, a call that cannot be tested without DNA. In germline, CDR1 is MNHEY, CDR2 SVGAGI. The CDR3 runs 13 residues. The chain's CDR3 is CASRPQGTDTQYF.

The CDR3 reads CASSQEPGNSYEQYF. The rearrangement links TRBV4-1 to TRBJ2-7. Germline lookup yields CDR1 MGHRA and CDR2 YSYEKL. This CDR3 is 15 amino acids long.

The gene calls are TRBV7-8 and TRBJ2-1; TCRdb calls TRBD2, which cannot be checked without DNA. This CDR3 has 16 residues. Germline values: CDR1 SGHVS, CDR2 FQNEAQ. This CDR3 reads CASSLSSGGAWNEQFF.

V is TRBV7-2 and J is TRBJ2-1; checking the TCRdb D call of TRBD2 is not possible without DNA. Per the germline V gene, CDR1 is SGHTA and CDR2 is FQGNSA. This CDR3 spans 16 amino acids. CDR3 sequence reads: CASSTSVRGDYNEQFF.

The chain couples TRBV7-9 to TRBJ2-6. Germline lookup yields CDR1 SEHNR and CDR2 FQNEAQ (reference sequence). The CDR3 runs 14 residues. CDR3 sequence reads: CASSQISGANVLTF. Variable domain in full (rest from reference TRBV7-9 and TRBJ2-6): DTGVSQNPRHKITKRGQNVTFRCDPISEHNRLYWYRQTLGQGPEFLTYFQNEAQLEKSRLLSDRFSAERPKGSFSTLEIQRTEQGDSAMYLCASSQISGANVLTFGAGSRLTVL.

CDR3 region: CASSYSKDRGLPYEQYF. The rearrangement joins TRBV6-2 or TRBV6-3 to TRBJ2-7; without DNA, the TCRdb call of TRBD1 cannot be checked. Germline CDR1 reads MNHEY; CDR2 reads SVGEGT. CDR3 length: 17 residues.

This chain connects TRBV7-6 to TRBJ1-1; TCRdb's D call of TRBD1 is untestable without DNA. Germline V gives CDR1 SGHVS, CDR2 FNYEAQ. The CDR3 is 14 amino acids. CDR3 amino acids: CASSLEQGSTEAFF.

The chain is built from TRBV2 and TRBJ2-3; the D call from TCRdb, TRBD1, cannot be confirmed without DNA. This CDR3 has 14 amino acids. Germline V CDR1 and CDR2: SNHLY, FYNNEI. CDR3 protein: CASNRGGGTDTQYF.

The rearrangement links TRBV27 to TRBJ2-7; lacking DNA, the TRBD1 call made by TCRdb goes unchecked. Germline V gives CDR1 MNHEY, CDR2 SMNVEV (reference sequence). The CDR3 is 14 amino acids. The CDR3 sequence is CASSFTGSGHEQYF.

V and J are TRBV12-3 or TRBV12-4 and TRBJ1-2. This CDR3 spans 17 amino acids. The CDR3 protein is CASSASVGNPSSYGYTF.

The chain employs TRBV7-9 and TRBJ2-5; TCRdb's D call, TRBD1, is unchecked because there is no DNA. The V gene's germline CDR1 is SEHNR and CDR2 FQNEAQ (reference sequence). CDR3 size: 17 residues. The CDR3 spells CASSARDTGERQETQYF.

V is TRBV7-3 and J is TRBJ2-1; no DNA is available, so the TRBD2 call from TCRdb remains unchecked. CDR1 and CDR2 from the germline V gene are SGHTA and FQGTGA. This CDR3 is 13 amino acids long. CDR3 amino acids: CASSTGLSDEQFF.

CDR3 protein: CASGPPSYEQYF. The gene calls are TRBV4-1 and TRBJ2-7; TCRdb lists TRBD2, though no DNA is available to test this call. Germline assignment: CDR1 MGHRA and CDR2 YSYEKL. This CDR3 region has 12 residues.

The rearrangement joins TRBV5-4 to TRBJ2-5; TCRdb selects TRBD1, and the lack of DNA leaves this call unchecked. In germline, CDR1 is SGHNT, CDR2 YYREEE (reference sequence). The CDR3 runs 15 residues. This CDR3 reads CASSFFYRAEETQYF.

The J gene is TRBJ2-7, the V gene TRBV24-1. The CDR3 consists of 13 residues. The V gene's germline CDR1 is KGHDR and CDR2 SFDVKD. CDR3 sequence: CATSDPGTDEQYF.

The rearrangement links TRBV6-5 to TRBJ1-1; the TRBD1 assignment by TCRdb is unverifiable without DNA. CDR3 length: 16 residues. CDR1 is MNHEY, CDR2 SVGAGI, per germline. The CDR3 protein is CASSKLHTGLNTEAFF.

This chain links TRBV28 with TRBJ2-1; TCRdb indicates TRBD1, and absent DNA this call remains unverified. The CDR3 extends over 18 amino acids. Germline loops: CDR1 MDHEN, CDR2 SYDVKM. CDR3 region: CASSLDRVGRGAHNEHFF. The whole variable domain, filled in from reference TRBV28 and TRBJ2-1, reads DVKVTQSSRYLVKRTGEKVFLECVQDMDHENMFWYRQDPGLGLRLIYFSYDVKMKEKGDIPEGYSVSREKKERFSLILESASTNQTSMYLCASSLDRVGRGAHNEHFFGPGTRLTVL.

This chain uses TRBV2 with TRBJ2-1. CDR1 and CDR2 from the germline V gene are SNHLY and FYNNEI. This CDR3 has 13 amino acids. This CDR3 is CASSDGVYNEQFF.

This chain connects TRBV7-9 to TRBJ1-1. The CDR3 consists of 12 residues. CDR1 and CDR2 (germline): SEHNR, FQNEAQ (reference sequence). The CDR3: CASSPQRGGGSF.

Here the CDR3 reads CSVVDRDSSYGYTF. The rearrangement links TRBV29-1 to TRBJ1-2; TCRdb's D gene call, TRBD1, goes unchecked for lack of DNA. This CDR3 has 14 amino acids. CDR1 SQVTM and CDR2 ANQGSEA come from the germline V gene.

The chain couples TRBV10-2 to TRBJ2-1; checking the TCRdb D call of TRBD1 is not possible without DNA. Germline V gene lookup returns CDR1 WSHSY and CDR2 SAAADI. The CDR3 extends over 16 amino acids. CDR3 amino acids: CASRDPYQQTYNEQFF.

This rearrangement joins TRBV7-9 to TRBJ2-3; the TCRdb D gene call, TRBD2, has no DNA to confirm it. CDR1 and CDR2 from the germline V gene are SEHNR and FQNEAQ (reference sequence). This CDR3 comprises 15 residues. The chain's CDR3 is CASTAGLAGRDTQYF.

The rearrangement joins TRBV29-1 to TRBJ2-3; with no DNA, the TCRdb D assignment of TRBD2 cannot be verified. The CDR3 contains 14 residues. Germline loops: CDR1 SQVTM, CDR2 ANQGSEA. CDR3 sequence reads: CSLRGGGSTDTQYF.

The chain recombines TRBV28 with TRBJ2-4. Germline CDR1 MDHEN, CDR2 SYDVKM. The CDR3 covers 15 residues. The CDR3 loop reads CASSFVVAAKNIQYF.

The V call is TRBV7-6, the J call TRBJ1-1. Per germline, CDR1 SGHVS and CDR2 FNYEAQ. The CDR3 totals 14 residues. CDR3 sequence reads: CASSSLDLAGGAFF.

This chain links TRBV11-2 with TRBJ2-2; TCRdb proposes TRBD2, but this gene call is untestable without DNA. Germline CDR1 and CDR2: SGHAT and FQNNGV. The CDR3 loop spans 17 amino acids. This CDR3 is CASSLGLAGGPGGELFF. The variable domain in full, completed from reference TRBV11-2 and TRBJ2-2, reads EAGVAQSPRYKIIEKRQSVAFWCNPISGHATLYWYQQILGQGPKLLIQFQNNGVVDDSQLPKDRFSAERLKGVDSTLKIQPAKLEDSAVYLCASSLGLAGGPGGELFFGEGSRLTVL.

This chain connects TRBV5-1 to TRBJ2-3; TCRdb names TRBD2, which stays unverified in the absence of DNA. The germline gives CDR1 SGHRS, CDR2 YFSETQ. The CDR3 runs to 17 residues. CDR3 loop: CASSVGLAEADTDTQYF.

The CDR3 region is CASKDRAGYEQYF. This chain connects TRBV12-3 or TRBV12-4 to TRBJ2-7; TCRdb selects TRBD1, and the lack of DNA leaves this call unchecked. The CDR3 is made up of 13 amino acids.

The chain is built from TRBV6-6 and TRBJ2-1; TCRdb names TRBD1, which stays unverified in the absence of DNA. The germline V gene has CDR1 MNHNY and CDR2 SVGAGI (reference sequence). This CDR3 has 18 residues. The CDR3 sequence: CASSFQMDPVPNYNEQFF.

V gene TRBV11-2 combines with J gene TRBJ2-2; TCRdb selects TRBD2, and the lack of DNA leaves this call unchecked. The germline V gene has CDR1 SGHAT and CDR2 FQNNGV. The CDR3 sequence is 18 residues long. The CDR3 here is CASRTLAGGTPNTGELFF.